The subject of this entry is one T cell receptor (beta chain). What it binds is unknown. The data derive from a study of T cell responses to AZD1222 COVID-19 vaccine. Points from the study as a whole: White British ancestry dominated among donors, who included more females, and clonal diversity was possibly underestimated. Sampled repertoires all dated from after the peak T cell response.

The protocol was immunoSEQ multiplex PCR, while the TCRdb copy is restricted to in-frame clones and leaves out a portion. The sample comprises roughly 140,000 clones, about 92% of which are singletons, and around 10% rests with the top ten. CDR1 and CDR2 (germline): MGHRA, YSYEKL. With 0 bases removed from V and 0 bases from J, the gap between germline ends came to 5 bases. The CDR3 has 15 amino acids. The source is an adult who had recovered from COVID-19. This chain links TRBV4-1 with TRBJ1-4; D gene unclear. Sequencing used peripheral blood, obtained after recovery from COVID-19. The DNA of the CDR3 is TGCGCCAGCAGCCAAGAAGCTGCAACTAATGAAAAACTGTTTTTT. Protein product: CASSQEAATNEKLFF.